These T cell receptor beta chains were read from a single sample in a study of T-cell memory formation after mild COVID-19. TCRdb analysed the 5' RACE reads with MiXCR anew, one entry per CDR3 protein. Among 45,000 to 55,000 distinct CDR3 sequences listed, over 9% were seen once. Source material: PBMCs or a T cell subset sorted from them (not recorded which). Every receptor here comes from an adult woman who had mild COVID-19 (a few samples of this study predate the infection). Cell type and time point are not known. Both conserved end residues are part of each CDR3. A D gene is named only where the DNA matches it firmly. Clone sizes are given selectively: once, few, many, or a class where the clone is expanded.

clone_size j_call d_call v_call cdr3_aa cdr3_nt
many TRBJ1-2 - TRBV7-2 CASSLVSAGLGGYTF TGTGCCAGCAGCTTAGTATCGGCAGGGTTGGGGGGCTACACCTTC
many TRBJ1-4 - TRBV6-5 CASSYSGEKLFF TGTGCCAGCAGTTACTCGGGTGAAAAACTGTTTTTT
many TRBJ1-1 - TRBV27 CASSLAWGREAFF TGTGCCAGCAGTTTAGCTTGGGGGAGAGAAGCTTTCTTT
- TRBJ2-2 TRBD2 TRBV7-3 CASSLIAGNTGELFF TGTGCCAGCAGCTTAATAGCGGGGAACACCGGGGAGCTGTTTTTT
- TRBJ2-3 - TRBV5-4 CASRPGTPGTDTQYF TGTGCCAGCAGGCCCGGGACGCCGGGCACAGATACGCAGTATTTT
- TRBJ2-3 TRBD2 TRBV11-3 CASSLRRGGSADTQYF TGTGCCAGCAGCTTACGGCGGGGGGGTAGTGCAGATACGCAGTATTTT
many TRBJ1-5 TRBD1 TRBV12-3/TRBV12-4 CASSPTGGGQPQHF TGTGCCAGCAGCCCGACAGGGGGAGGACAGCCCCAGCATTTT
- TRBJ2-3 TRBD2 TRBV6-5 CASTGLAGGPRTDTQYF TGTGCCAGCACCGGACTAGCGGGAGGGCCACGAACAGATACGCAGTATTTT
many TRBJ2-4 TRBD1 TRBV9 CASSGGQGSNIQYF TGTGCCAGCAGTGGGGGACAGGGTTCAAACATTCAGTACTTC
- TRBJ1-5 - TRBV7-9 CASSPEGNQPQHF TGTGCCAGCAGCCCTGAAGGGAATCAGCCCCAGCATTTT
- TRBJ2-7 - TRBV5-6 CASSLVGNVDEQYF TGTGCCAGCAGCTTGGTAGGAAATGTCGACGAGCAGTACTTC
- TRBJ2-7 TRBD2 TRBV5-5 CASSLVPSGGTEYF TGTGCCAGCAGCTTGGTTCCTAGCGGGGGAACGGAGTACTTC
many TRBJ2-2 - TRBV6-5 CASRKPGNTGELFF TGTGCCAGCAGAAAACCAGGGAACACCGGGGAGCTGTTTTTT
few TRBJ2-7 - TRBV20-1 CSARDGRPGEQYF TGCAGTGCTAGAGATGGCCGGCCCGGTGAGCAGTACTTC